Below, 4 T cell receptor beta chains from the same sample are listed, as sequenced in a study of blood T cells in healthy people across ages. Alongside a J-beta primer mix, a sample-barcoded 5' primer served in a second PCR lasting about 6 to 11 cycles. MiXCR was run by TCRdb on the 5' RACE reads, yielding one entry per CDR3 protein. Of approximately 1.5 million distinct CDR3 sequences listed, roughly two fifths are singletons. The specimen sequenced was blood. These receptors all stem from a woman between 18 and 29 years old in good health.

In its sample, this clonotype was seen a few times. Here the CDR3 reads CASSYFRESYEQYF. The CDR3 bases are TGTGCCAGCAGTTATTTCAGGGAGTCCTACGAGCAGTACTTC. This chain links TRBV27 with TRBJ2-7; D may match TRBD1 or TRBD2 (5 bases each). The CDR3 is made up of 14 amino acids. CDR1 is MNHEY and CDR2 is SMNVEV in the germline V gene (reference sequence). V lost 4 bases, J lost 1 base, and 11 bases lay in between.

The chain carries TRBV15 and TRBJ2-7; TRBD2 might be the D (6 bases). The J call may be in error: the DNA end matches TRBJ2-5 better. The CDR3 covers 15 residues. CDR1 is LNHNV and CDR2 is YYDKDF in the germline V gene (reference sequence). Here the CDR3 reads CATSRTYSGLETQYF. The CDR3 DNA sequence: TGTGCCACCAGCAGAACCTATAGCGGCCTAGAGACCCAGTACTTC.

Many counts were recorded for this clonotype. V is TRBV4-1 and J is TRBJ2-5, with D unclear. CDR1 and CDR2 (germline): MGHRA, YSYEKL. Trimming pared 0 bases from V and 5 bases from J, leaving 10 bases between. This CDR3 is 14 amino acids long. The CDR3 coding sequence is TGCGCCAGCAGCCAAGACAGGATGAGGGAGACCCAGTACTTC. The encoded protein is CASSQDRMRETQYF.

In its sample, this clonotype was seen many times. A much larger clone is a single base away; this may be a read error. The chain combines TRBV9 with TRBJ2-1; perhaps TRBD1 as D (6 bases). This CDR3 is built from 15 residues. Germline CDR1 and CDR2: SGDLS and YYNGEE. V gave up 2 bases and J gave up 4 bases, with 13 bases separating them. CDR3 residues: CASSVEGGQYNEQFF. The CDR3 nucleotides are TGTGCCAGCAGCGTCGAGGGCGGACAGTACAATGAGCAGTTCTTC.